Listed below are T cell receptor beta chains from one sample, sequenced in a study of blood T cell repertoires in COVID-19. Measured with immunoSEQ multiplex PCR; TCRdb has only the in-frame clones, and not every one. The sample consists of roughly 72,000 clones, 88% of them appearing once. The sequencing sample was made of peripheral blood. The receptor set was obtained from a human donor in a cohort sampled during active COVID-19. The CDR3 runs from the conserved cysteine through the conserved F or W. A D gene is named only where the DNA matches it firmly. The listing skips clone size in some rows; elsewhere it reads once, few, many or a size class.

j_call: TRBJ2-6; v_call: TRBV18; clone_size: NA; d_call: TRBD1; cdr3_nt: TGTGCCAGCTCACCACCGGGACAGCAACTTTCTGGGGCCAACGTCCTGACTTTC; cdr3_aa: CASSPPGQQLSGANVLTF
j_call: TRBJ2-7; v_call: TRBV7-2; clone_size: NA; d_call: TRBD1; cdr3_nt: TGTGCCAGCAGCAGTTTTGGGACAGGGGGCAACAAGCAGTACTTC; cdr3_aa: CASSSFGTGGNKQYF
j_call: TRBJ1-1; v_call: TRBV6-2/TRBV6-3; clone_size: NA; d_call: TRBD1; cdr3_nt: TGTGCCAGCAGTTACTTCCGGACAGGTTACACTGAAGCTTTCTTT; cdr3_aa: CASSYFRTGYTEAFF
j_call: TRBJ1-1; v_call: TRBV5-6; clone_size: NA; d_call: NA; cdr3_nt: TGTGCCAGCAGCTTGGACACAATCAACACTGAAGCTTTCTTT; cdr3_aa: CASSLDTINTEAFF
j_call: TRBJ2-7; v_call: TRBV11-2; clone_size: once; d_call: TRBD2; cdr3_nt: TGTGCCAGCAGCTTAGACCACCGCGGGGGGGCCTACGAGCAGTACTTC; cdr3_aa: CASSLDHRGGAYEQYF
j_call: TRBJ1-1; v_call: TRBV12-3/TRBV12-4; clone_size: NA; d_call: NA; cdr3_nt: TGTGCCAGCAGTTTAACGACAGCGGAAGCTTTCTTT; cdr3_aa: CASSLTTAEAFF
j_call: TRBJ2-3; v_call: TRBV20-1; clone_size: once; d_call: NA; cdr3_nt: TGCAGTGCGAGACTCGCAGATACGCAGTATTTT; cdr3_aa: CSARLADTQYF
j_call: TRBJ1-2; v_call: TRBV10-1; clone_size: NA; d_call: NA; cdr3_nt: TGCGCCAGCCAAAATGGCTACACCTTC; cdr3_aa: CASQNGYTF
j_call: TRBJ2-1; v_call: TRBV2; clone_size: NA; d_call: TRBD2; cdr3_nt: TGTGCCGTATCCGGGACTAGCGGATTACGCGGGTTCTTC; cdr3_aa: CAVSGTSGLRGFF
j_call: TRBJ2-2; v_call: TRBV2; clone_size: once; d_call: NA; cdr3_nt: TGTGCCAGCAAGCGCACCTTCACCGGGGAGCTGTTTTTT; cdr3_aa: CASKRTFTGELFF
j_call: TRBJ2-3; v_call: TRBV7-9; clone_size: NA; d_call: TRBD2; cdr3_nt: TGTGCCAGCAGCTTCGGGGCGGGAGGGCTAGATACGCAGTATTTT; cdr3_aa: CASSFGAGGLDTQYF
j_call: TRBJ2-5; v_call: TRBV2; clone_size: NA; d_call: TRBD1; cdr3_nt: TGTGCCAGCAGAGGAGAAGGGGCAGGGGGGACCCAGTACTTC; cdr3_aa: CASRGEGAGGTQYF
j_call: TRBJ1-3; v_call: TRBV11-2; clone_size: NA; d_call: NA; cdr3_nt: TGTGCCAGCACCCCCCCGGGGTCCGGAAACACCATATATTTT; cdr3_aa: CASTPPGSGNTIYF
j_call: TRBJ2-7; v_call: TRBV2; clone_size: once; d_call: TRBD2; cdr3_nt: TGTGCCAGCAGTGAAAGAGCGGGAGAATTCTACGAGCAGTACTTC; cdr3_aa: CASSERAGEFYEQYF
j_call: TRBJ2-1; v_call: TRBV12-5; clone_size: NA; d_call: TRBD2; cdr3_nt: TGTGCTAGTGGTTTGGTACTGGGGACTAGCTCCTCGGGCTCCTACAATGAGCAGTTCTTC; cdr3_aa: CASGLVLGTSSSGSYNEQFF
j_call: TRBJ2-2; v_call: TRBV11-3; clone_size: NA; d_call: NA; cdr3_nt: TGTGCCAGCAGCCGTGCAGGAGGGACCGGGGAGCTGTTTTTT; cdr3_aa: CASSRAGGTGELFF
j_call: TRBJ2-2; v_call: TRBV11-3; clone_size: NA; d_call: TRBD2; cdr3_nt: TGTGCCAGCAGCCCCGGGACTAGCGGGGGGCCCGGGGAGCTGTTTTTT; cdr3_aa: CASSPGTSGGPGELFF
j_call: TRBJ2-1; v_call: TRBV15; clone_size: NA; d_call: NA; cdr3_nt: TGTGCCACCAGCAGAGATCGAACAGGAGCCAATGAGCAGTTCTTC; cdr3_aa: CATSRDRTGANEQFF
j_call: TRBJ2-1; v_call: TRBV28; clone_size: NA; d_call: TRBD2; cdr3_nt: TGTGCCAGCACTACCCTAGCGGGAGGTGAGCAGTTCTTC; cdr3_aa: CASTTLAGGEQFF
j_call: TRBJ2-7; v_call: TRBV28; clone_size: few; d_call: NA; cdr3_nt: TGTGCCAGCAGTCCGATTTCCGGGACACCCTACGAGCAGTACTTC; cdr3_aa: CASSPISGTPYEQYF
j_call: TRBJ2-2; v_call: TRBV28; clone_size: NA; d_call: NA; cdr3_nt: TGTGCCAGCAGTTTCCCCCAGCGCCCCGGCGGGGAGCTGTTTTTT; cdr3_aa: CASSFPQRPGGELFF
j_call: TRBJ2-1; v_call: TRBV11-2; clone_size: NA; d_call: TRBD2; cdr3_nt: TGTGCCAGCAGCGGACTAGCGGGGGAGCGTAATGAGCAGTTCTTC; cdr3_aa: CASSGLAGERNEQFF
j_call: TRBJ2-7; v_call: TRBV6-5; clone_size: many; d_call: TRBD2; cdr3_nt: TGTGCCAGCAGTCCGGGACTAGGGGTCTACGAGCAGTACTTC; cdr3_aa: CASSPGLGVYEQYF
j_call: TRBJ1-4; v_call: TRBV7-2; clone_size: NA; d_call: NA; cdr3_nt: TGTGCCAGCAGCTCCGAGACAGGACCTAATGAAAAACTGTTTTTT; cdr3_aa: CASSSETGPNEKLFF
j_call: TRBJ1-5; v_call: TRBV7-8; clone_size: NA; d_call: NA; cdr3_nt: TGTGCCAGCAGCCAACCCCGTGAGGCAGCTCGTGGCAATCAGCCCCAGCATTTT; cdr3_aa: CASSQPREAARGNQPQHF
j_call: TRBJ1-5; v_call: TRBV7-8; clone_size: NA; d_call: TRBD1; cdr3_nt: TGTGCCAGCAGCCTAACAGGGGGCAATCAGCCCCAGCATTTT; cdr3_aa: CASSLTGGNQPQHF
j_call: TRBJ2-5; v_call: TRBV24-1; clone_size: NA; d_call: TRBD2; cdr3_nt: TGTGCCACCAGAACTAGCGGGGAAGAGACCCAGTACTTC; cdr3_aa: CATRTSGEETQYF
j_call: TRBJ1-2; v_call: TRBV5-1; clone_size: NA; d_call: TRBD1; cdr3_nt: TGCGCCAGCAGCTCTCAGACAGGGTTGGTTAGTGGTCTGTATGGCTACACCTTC; cdr3_aa: CASSSQTGLVSGLYGYTF
j_call: TRBJ2-3; v_call: TRBV28; clone_size: NA; d_call: TRBD2; cdr3_nt: TGTGCCAGCAGTCCGCGGACTAGTTTTGCAGATACGCAGTATTTT; cdr3_aa: CASSPRTSFADTQYF
j_call: TRBJ2-3; v_call: TRBV7-9; clone_size: NA; d_call: TRBD1; cdr3_nt: TGTGCCAGCAGCTTGACAGGGTCGGGTACGCAGTATTTT; cdr3_aa: CASSLTGSGTQYF
j_call: TRBJ2-2; v_call: TRBV19; clone_size: NA; d_call: NA; cdr3_nt: TGTGCCAGTAGTATAGATTATGGAGGGAACACCGGGGAGCTGTTTTTT; cdr3_aa: CASSIDYGGNTGELFF
j_call: TRBJ1-5; v_call: TRBV6-5; clone_size: NA; d_call: TRBD1; cdr3_nt: TGTGCCAGCAGTAACACCCGGACAGGGAATCAGCCCCAGCATTTT; cdr3_aa: CASSNTRTGNQPQHF